Included here is one T cell receptor (beta chain) sequence, with context. The method was immunoSEQ multiplex PCR; TCRdb's version includes in-frame clones alone and lacks a portion of them. This sample has approximately 340,000 clones, with more than 70% found just once. CDR1 and CDR2 (germline): KGHDR, SFDVKD. V gave up 9 bases and J gave up 0 bases; unmatched junction bases: 17. The CDR3 consists of 20 residues. These data are taken from a study of blood T cell repertoires in COVID-19. The sequence derives from a man aged 30-40 years with active or convalescent COVID-19. The chain is built from TRBV24-1 and TRBJ1-5; TRBD1 matches at 12 bases. Sequenced material: peripheral blood. The CDR3 nucleotides read TGTGCCACCTCAGAGGGACCGGGACAGGGGGCCTTTTATAGCAATCAGCCCCAGCATTTT. Translated, it gives CATSEGPGQGAFYSNQPQHF.